These 29 T cell receptor beta chains were all obtained from the same sample, sequenced in a study of long-term antiretroviral therapy in people with HIV. Running of the v3.0 immunoSEQ assay took place at survey level. Using immunoSEQ multiplex PCR, the repertoire was profiled, and TCRdb retains in-frame clones only, with some absent. The table lists more than 45,000 clones, about 81% of them singletons, with roughly 3% in the top ten. The material was unsorted PBMCs, obtained 0.8 years after starting antiretroviral therapy. The source of these receptors is a woman aged 18-30 years with HIV.

The table lists this clone with a count of one. This rearrangement joins TRBV7-2 to TRBJ2-2, with a tentative D call TRBD2 (5 bases). The V and J ends lost 0 bases and 4 bases respectively, with 12 bases between them. The CDR3 has 16 amino acids. Per the germline V gene, CDR1 is SGHTA and CDR2 is FQGNSA. The CDR3, as DNA: TGTGCCAGCAGCTTAGCGCGGGTAATGAGCACCGGGGAGCTGTTTTTT. Protein sequence: CASSLARVMSTGELFF.

The chain couples TRBV7-9 to TRBJ1-1; D uncertain. Trimming removed 1 base from V and 2 bases from J, with 5 bases in between. CDR3 length: 13 residues. The germline gives CDR1 SEHNR, CDR2 FQNEAQ (reference sequence). In DNA form, the CDR3 reads TGTGCCAGCAGCTTAGGGCATAACACTGAAGCTTTCTTT. Translated, it gives CASSLGHNTEAFF.

As to this clone: The sample contains more than one DNA sequence encoding this CDR3. The chain couples TRBV6-5 to TRBJ2-7, with 7 nucleotides matching TRBD1. Unmatched junction bases numbered 4, after V lost 6 bases and J lost 2 bases. Germline assignment: CDR1 MNHEY and CDR2 SVGAGI. The CDR3 consists of 13 residues. The CDR3 region is CASRLQGAYEQYF. The CDR3 DNA is TGTGCCAGCAGGCTCCAGGGGGCCTACGAGCAGTACTTC.

The CDR3 sequence is CASSTTGGYSYEQYF. Here the CDR3 DNA reads TGTGCCAGTAGTACAACAGGGGGTTACTCCTACGAGCAGTACTTC. The chain uses TRBV19 and TRBJ2-7; TRBD1 matches 8 bases. This CDR3 has 15 residues. V gave up 4 bases and J gave up 0 bases; unmatched junction bases: 5. The germline V gene has CDR1 LNHDA and CDR2 SQIVND (reference sequence).

This clone has only one observation. The rearrangement uses TRBV11-3 and TRBJ2-1; 11 bases are a match to TRBD2. Trimming cost V 6 bases and J 10 bases; bases outside gene matches: 11. Germline CDR1 and CDR2: SGHNT and YENEEA. The CDR3 covers 15 residues. CDR3 protein: CASSSTSGITGEQFF. In DNA form, the CDR3 reads TGTGCCAGCAGTTCGACTAGCGGGATAACGGGAGAGCAGTTCTTC.

The V call is TRBV6-5, the J call TRBJ2-1; 9 nucleotides line up with TRBD2. CDR3 length: 16 amino acids. With V trimmed by 2 bases and J by 4 bases, 6 bases remained unmatched. Germline V gene sequence: CDR1 MNHEY, CDR2 SVGAGI. DNA of the CDR3: TGTGCCAGCAGTTACACCGGACTAGCGCAATACAATGAGCAGTTCTTC. Its translation is CASSYTGLAQYNEQFF.

V and J are TRBV9 and TRBJ1-3; D is undetermined. The CDR3 has 18 amino acids. In germline, CDR1 is SGDLS, CDR2 YYNGEE. V shed 3 bases and J shed 0 bases, with 19 bases lying between them. The DNA for the CDR3 is TGTGCCAGCAGCGGAAACCCTGGTGAACCGTTCTCTGGAAACACCATATATTTT. It yields the protein CASSGNPGEPFSGNTIYF. Full variable domain (outside the CDR3, taken from reference TRBV9 and TRBJ1-3): DSGVTQTPKHLITATGQRVTLRCSPRSGDLSVYWYQQSLDQGLQFLIQYYNGEERAKGNILERFSAQQFPDLHSELNLSSLELGDSALYFCASSGNPGEPFSGNTIYFGEGSWLTVV.

The J gene is TRBJ2-7, the V gene TRBV5-1; D possibly uses TRBD1 or TRBD2 (5 bases each). The germline CDR1 and CDR2 sequences are SGHRS and YFSETQ. The V end was cut by 4 bases, the J end by 7 bases, with 24 bases between. The CDR3 totals 16 residues. Here the CDR3 DNA reads TGCGCCAGCAGCACGAACTCCGGGACGGTATTGGGGGAGCAGTACTTC. Protein sequence: CASSTNSGTVLGEQYF.

V and J are TRBV15 and TRBJ1-1, with D maybe TRBD1 (6 bases). CDR1 is LNHNV, CDR2 YYDKDF, per germline (reference sequence). This CDR3 is 15 amino acids long. V dropped 1 base and J dropped 4 bases, with 13 bases sitting between them. The CDR3 coding sequence is TGTGCCACCAGCAGAGTGGGCTTGGGGGCCACTGAAGCTTTCTTT. Its protein is CATSRVGLGATEAFF.

As DNA, the CDR3 is TGCGCCACACCAGGGGTTGAATTCTCTGGGGCCAACGTCCTGACTTTC. Translated: CATPGVEFSGANVLTF. The chain links TRBV23-1 to TRBJ2-6; D possibly corresponds to TRBD1 (6 bases). TRBV23-1 is classed as an ORF, of uncertain function. Trimming stripped 10 bases from V and 0 bases from J, with 16 bases between. CDR3 size: 16 residues.

The chain couples TRBV28 to TRBJ2-7; 7 bases map to TRBD2. V was clipped by 3 bases and J by 2 bases; unmatched bases: 4. The V gene's germline CDR1 is MDHEN and CDR2 SYDVKM. This CDR3 has 14 residues. CDR3 region: CASSLRGGAYEQYF. The DNA of the CDR3 is TGTGCCAGCAGTTTGCGCGGGGGTGCCTACGAGCAGTACTTC.

V usage is TRBV5-1 and J usage is TRBJ2-3; 12 bases agree with TRBD2. J lost 4 bases, V lost 3 bases, and 9 bases had no gene match. Germline CDR1 reads SGHRS; CDR2 reads YFSETQ. The CDR3 length is 17 residues. The DNA of the CDR3 is TGCGCCAGCAGCTCTGGACTAGCGGGGATAGTAGCAGATACGCAGTATTTT. Translated: CASSSGLAGIVADTQYF.

The gene calls are TRBV28 and TRBJ1-1; 11 bases fit TRBD1. The CDR3 loop spans 15 amino acids. V was pared by 6 bases and J by 4 bases, with 7 bases of the junction left unmatched. The germline V gene has CDR1 MDHEN and CDR2 SYDVKM. CDR3 nucleotide sequence: TGTGCCAGCAGCCCCGGTGGGACAGGGGGCACTGAAGCTTTCTTT. Translating gives CASSPGGTGGTEAFF.

This clone has only a few counts. The rearrangement links TRBV6-1 to TRBJ1-5; D ambiguous. The CDR3 extends over 13 amino acids. The V gene lost 5 bases and the J gene lost 5 bases, with 10 bases spanning the gap. CDR1 MNHNS and CDR2 SASEGT come from the germline V gene. The CDR3 loop reads CASSYSLDQPQHF. CDR3 bases: TGTGCCAGCAGTTATTCCCTCGATCAGCCCCAGCATTTT.

The genes are TRBV5-1 and TRBJ2-5; D perhaps matches TRBD1 (6 bases). V was clipped by 4 bases and J by 1 base, with 17 bases between them. Per the germline V gene, CDR1 is SGHRS and CDR2 is YFSETQ. CDR3 length equals 16 residues. DNA of the CDR3: TGCGCCAGCAGCATAGATGGCGGACAGCCCCAAGAGACCCAGTACTTC. It codes for CASSIDGGQPQETQYF.

This clone was seen a few times. The V gene is TRBV7-3, the J gene TRBJ2-7; TRBD1 agrees at 8 bases. The CDR3 runs to 14 residues. With 4 bases clipped from V and 4 bases from J, the junction kept 6 bases outside the gene matches. The germline V gene has CDR1 SGHTA and CDR2 FQGTGA. The chain's CDR3 is CASSYGQGSYEQYF. Written as DNA, the CDR3 is TGTGCCAGCAGCTACGGACAGGGCTCGTACGAGCAGTACTTC.

This clone was seen a single time. The CDR3 loop reads CASSLGAGWESEQYF. The CDR3 bases are TGTGCCAGCAGCCTAGGGGCAGGGTGGGAATCCGAGCAGTACTTC. This sequence joins TRBV7-2 and TRBJ2-7; maybe TRBD1 (5 bases). Germline V gives CDR1 SGHTA, CDR2 FQGNSA. With 5 bases removed from V and 6 bases from J, the gap between germline ends came to 20 bases. The CDR3 sequence is 15 residues long.

The chain combines TRBV2 with TRBJ2-1; 11 bases agree with TRBD1. Looked up from germline, CDR1 is SNHLY and CDR2 is FYNNEI. Trimming cost V 8 bases and J 6 bases; bases outside gene matches: 3. This CDR3 has 13 residues. The CDR3: CASGGTGGNEQFF. The CDR3 region has the DNA TGTGCCAGCGGGGGGACAGGGGGCAATGAGCAGTTCTTC. The whole variable domain, remainder taken from reference TRBV2 and TRBJ2-1, is EPEVTQTPSHQVTQMGQEVILRCVPISNHLYFYWYRQILGQKVEFLVSFYNNEISEKSEIFDDQFSVERPDGSNFTLKIRSTKLEDSAMYFCASGGTGGNEQFFGPGTRLTVL.

This chain joins TRBV7-9 and TRBJ1-1; weak D call: TRBD1 (5 bases). The CDR3 contains 12 residues. CDR1 SEHNR and CDR2 FQNEAQ come from the germline V gene (reference sequence). Between the trimmed V and J ends, which lost 5 bases and 7 bases, there was a span of 11 bases. The DNA for the CDR3 is TGTGCCAGCAGCCCACATCAGGGTGAAGCTTTCTTT. Its protein is CASSPHQGEAFF.

The V gene is TRBV6-1, the J gene TRBJ2-1; D gene unclear. Trimming pared 3 bases from V and 2 bases from J, leaving 11 bases between. This CDR3 region has 15 residues. Per the germline V gene, CDR1 is MNHNS and CDR2 is SASEGT. The CDR3 region is CASSDSVGPYNEQFF. The CDR3 DNA reads as TGTGCCAGCAGTGACTCTGTGGGCCCCTACAATGAGCAGTTCTTC.

The chain carries TRBV28 and TRBJ2-2; 8 nucleotides line up with TRBD1. CDR1 and CDR2 from the germline V gene are MDHEN and SYDVKM. Unmatched junction bases numbered 13, after V lost 1 base and J lost 6 bases. The CDR3 runs 18 residues. CDR3 region: CASSLLYKAGGGSGELFF. The CDR3 DNA reads as TGTGCCAGCAGTTTATTATATAAGGCAGGGGGCGGCTCCGGGGAGCTGTTTTTT.

This sequence joins TRBV27 and TRBJ2-3; D is possibly TRBD2 (6 bases). With 5 bases removed from V and 0 bases from J, the gap between germline ends came to 18 bases. CDR1 is MNHEY, CDR2 SMNVEV, per germline (reference sequence). The CDR3 totals 17 residues. CDR3 sequence reads: CASSPTRGSPSTDTQYF. The CDR3 DNA reads as TGTGCCAGCAGTCCTACGCGGGGTTCCCCTAGCACAGATACGCAGTATTTT.

The chain combines TRBV6-5 with TRBJ2-7; D not resolved. The CDR3 contains 15 residues. V gave up 0 bases and J gave up 5 bases, with 14 bases separating them. Germline V gene sequence: CDR1 MNHEY, CDR2 SVGAGI. CDR3 sequence reads: CASSYSLGTANEQYF. For the CDR3, the DNA is TGTGCCAGCAGTTACTCACTGGGAACGGCGAACGAGCAGTACTTC.

CDR3 nucleotides: TGCGCCAGCAGCTTGGAACCGGGACAGGTGAACTATGGCTACACCTTC. Its translation is CASSLEPGQVNYGYTF. The rearrangement joins TRBV5-1 to TRBJ1-2; 8 bases are shared with TRBD1. The trim removed 0 bases at V and 2 bases at J, leaving 6 bases unmatched. The CDR3 runs 16 residues. From germline, CDR1 is SGHRS and CDR2 YFSETQ.

This chain uses TRBV28 with TRBJ2-5, with TRBD1 identical over 9 bases. The CDR3 has 15 amino acids. Germline V gene data show CDR1 as MDHEN and CDR2 as SYDVKM. V lost 6 bases to trimming and J lost 5 bases; unmatched junction nucleotides: 10. This chain's CDR3 is CASRIRDRASETQYF. The CDR3 DNA reads TGTGCCAGCAGGATCCGGGACAGGGCGTCGGAGACCCAGTACTTC.

The J gene is TRBJ2-5, the V gene TRBV5-1, with D possibly matching TRBD1 (6 bases). Germline-derived CDR1 and CDR2 are SGHRS and YFSETQ. CDR3 size: 16 residues. The V gene lost 4 bases and the J gene lost 5 bases, with 21 bases spanning the gap. CDR3 nucleotides: TGCGCCAGCAGCCCAGAACAGGGTAGGGTCAGGGAGACCCAGTACTTC. It is translated as CASSPEQGRVRETQYF.

The chain employs TRBV5-4 and TRBJ2-7; the D gene is possibly TRBD2 (6 bases). The CDR3 runs 15 residues. Per the germline V gene, CDR1 is SGHNT and CDR2 is YYREEE (reference sequence). V lost 5 bases to trimming and J lost 2 bases, with 17 bases between them. The CDR3 DNA reads as TGTGCCAGCAGAGGGGACTTGTCGGGGGCCTACGAGCAGTACTTC. Amino acids: CASRGDLSGAYEQYF.

The chain recombines TRBV5-1 with TRBJ2-5; 10 bases match TRBD2. CDR3 length: 19 residues. Germline values: CDR1 SGHRS, CDR2 YFSETQ. V shed 0 bases and J 1 base; nucleotides not matched to a gene: 12. The CDR3 nucleotides read TGCGCCAGCAGCTTGGCCGGTATGGCTAGCGGGAGACCCCAAGAGACCCAGTACTTC. Translated, it gives CASSLAGMASGRPQETQYF.

This clone was recorded only once. The CDR3 is CASRRRGLAGGGGVEQFF. Here the CDR3 DNA reads TGTGCCAGCAGGAGAAGGGGACTAGCGGGAGGAGGCGGGGTTGAGCAGTTCTTC. The chain has TRBV25-1 and TRBJ2-1; 15 bases map to TRBD2. The CDR3 length is 18 residues. J lost 9 bases, V lost 6 bases, and 15 bases had no gene match. CDR1 and CDR2 from the germline V gene are MGHDK and SYGVNS.